These 30 T cell receptor beta chains originate from one sample sequenced in a study of blood T cell repertoires in COVID-19. The table came from immunoSEQ multiplex PCR; TCRdb's copy has only in-frame clones and leaves some out. This sample yields 90,000 to 100,000 clones, of which approximately 85% are seen a single time; around 12% belongs to the top ten. The sample taken for sequencing was peripheral blood. These receptors all come from a human donor in a cohort sampled during active COVID-19.

The chain joins TRBV27 to TRBJ2-6; 13 bases fit TRBD2. Germline trimming cut 8 bases from V and 0 bases from J; bases unmatched to any gene: 10. The V gene's germline CDR1 is MNHEY and CDR2 SMNVEV (reference sequence). The CDR3 runs to 19 residues. The CDR3 nucleotides are TGTGCCAGCGGATACCCGGGACTAGCGGGACCCTCTGGGGCCAACGTCCTGACTTTC. It is translated as CASGYPGLAGPSGANVLTF.

There are a few counts of this clone. The sample contains more than one DNA sequence encoding this CDR3. This chain joins TRBV24-1 and TRBJ2-3; possible D gene TRBD1, 5 bases. The CDR3 totals 12 residues. CDR1 and CDR2 (germline): KGHDR, SFDVKD. The V gene lost 9 bases and the J gene lost 0 bases, with 6 bases spanning the gap. CDR3 region: CATGASTDTQYF. In nucleotides, the CDR3 is TGTGCCACCGGGGCCAGCACAGATACGCAGTATTTT.

This clone was observed a few times. The chain employs TRBV7-9 and TRBJ2-7; D remains unclear. Germline-derived CDR1 and CDR2 are SEHNR and FQNEAQ (reference sequence). V dropped 5 bases and J dropped 2 bases, with 7 bases sitting between them. The CDR3 sequence is 12 residues long. This CDR3 reads CASSLRPYEQYF. In nucleotides, the CDR3 is TGTGCCAGCAGCCTGCGTCCCTACGAGCAGTACTTC.

The chain links TRBV12-3 or TRBV12-4 to TRBJ1-6; D is ambiguous. V shed 7 bases and J shed 10 bases, with 11 bases lying between them. The CDR3 sequence is 12 residues long. In nucleotides, the CDR3 is TGTGCCAGCACGGTACTGAACTCACCCCTCCACTTT. The encoded protein is CASTVLNSPLHF.

The rearrangement joins TRBV4-3 to TRBJ1-2; a possible D gene is TRBD1 (6 bases). The V end lost 0 bases, the J end lost 4 bases, and 15 bases lay between the germline ends. CDR3 length: 16 residues. Germline assignment: CDR1 LGHNA and CDR2 YSLEER. Here the CDR3 reads CASSQDRQEEVYGYTF. In nucleotides, the CDR3 is TGCGCCAGCAGCCAAGATAGACAGGAGGAGGTCTATGGCTACACCTTC.

This CDR3 reads CASSRGQIYGYTF. In nucleotides, the CDR3 is TGCGCCAGCAGCCGCGGACAGATATATGGCTACACCTTC. The chain couples TRBV4-1 to TRBJ1-2, with D maybe TRBD1 (6 bases). V was trimmed by 4 bases and J by 5 bases, leaving 11 bases between them. Germline CDR1 and CDR2: MGHRA and YSYEKL. CDR3 length: 13 amino acids.

The chain couples TRBV9 to TRBJ1-1, with TRBD1 matching over 7 bases. CDR1 and CDR2 (germline): SGDLS, YYNGEE. J gave up 8 bases and V 1 base, and 2 bases lay outside the gene matches. This CDR3 contains 12 residues. The CDR3 nucleotides are TGTGCCAGCAGCGTATACAGGGGCGAAGCTTTCTTT. Translated: CASSVYRGEAFF.

The chain is built from TRBV19 and TRBJ1-1, with D perhaps matching TRBD1 (6 bases). V shed 5 bases and J shed 0 bases, with 19 bases lying between them. The CDR3 consists of 17 residues. Germline CDR1 is LNHDA and CDR2 is SQIVND (reference sequence). The CDR3 sequence: CASSSQIRTGMNTEAFF. The CDR3 bases are TGTGCCAGTAGTTCCCAAATTCGTACAGGGATGAACACTGAAGCTTTCTTT.

The chain links TRBV9 to TRBJ2-6, with TRBD1 as a possible D gene (6 bases). The length of the CDR3 is 19 residues. V lost 0 bases and J 0 bases, leaving 16 bases between the germline ends. Germline CDR1 and CDR2: SGDLS and YYNGEE. CDR3 residues: CASSVGPRQASSGANVLTF. Here the CDR3 DNA reads TGTGCCAGCAGCGTAGGTCCGAGACAGGCTTCCTCTGGGGCCAACGTCCTGACTTTC.

The CDR3 reads CASSLVAGQGAYEQYF. In DNA, the CDR3 is TGTGCCAGCAGCTTAGTGGCGGGACAGGGGGCTTACGAGCAGTACTTC. The rearrangement uses TRBV7-6 and TRBJ2-7; 12 positions match TRBD1. V lost 1 base and J lost 4; bases outside the gene matches: 5. The CDR3 loop spans 16 amino acids. CDR1 and CDR2 (germline): SGHVS, FNYEAQ.

The J gene is TRBJ2-5, the V gene TRBV5-1; 7 nucleotides align to TRBD2. There are 14 residues in the CDR3. Germline trimming cut 1 base from V and 1 base from J; bases unmatched to any gene: 1. Germline V lookup: CDR1 SGHRS, CDR2 YFSETQ. CDR3 loop: CASSLPGGQETQYF. Written as DNA, the CDR3 is TGCGCCAGCAGCTTGCCGGGGGGCCAAGAGACCCAGTACTTC.

This chain connects TRBV5-5 to TRBJ1-1; D gene ambiguous. The V gene's germline CDR1 is SGHKS and CDR2 YYEKEE (reference sequence). The CDR3 length is 13 residues. The germline V and J ends were trimmed by 0 bases and 3 bases, with 6 bases remaining between them. The CDR3 reads CASSLGGDTEAFF. The CDR3 DNA reads TGTGCCAGCAGCTTGGGAGGAGACACTGAAGCTTTCTTT.

The genes are TRBV19 and TRBJ2-7, with D hard to call. Trimming took off 3 bases at V and 3 bases at J, with 9 bases between the two ends. In germline, CDR1 is LNHDA, CDR2 SQIVND (reference sequence). The CDR3 has 13 residues. Here the CDR3 reads CASSIDIFYEQYF. The DNA for the CDR3 is TGTGCCAGTAGTATCGACATTTTCTACGAGCAGTACTTC.

Only one count was recorded for this clone. The chain combines TRBV5-5 with TRBJ2-7; D not resolved. The CDR3 loop spans 15 amino acids. Germline loops: CDR1 SGHKS, CDR2 YYEKEE (reference sequence). Trimming removed 1 base from V and 5 bases from J, with 16 bases in between. The CDR3 region is CASSLLPIRSNEQYF. For the CDR3, the DNA is TGTGCCAGCAGCTTGCTGCCCATTCGAAGCAACGAGCAGTACTTC.

This chain connects TRBV12-3 or TRBV12-4 to TRBJ2-5, with D possibly TRBD2 on 7 matching bases. The CDR3 has 13 residues. V was shortened by 6 bases and J by 9 bases, with 17 bases between the two germline ends. CDR3 region: CASSQGREGAQYF. The CDR3 coding sequence is TGTGCCAGCAGCCAGGGGAGGGAAGGGGCCCAGTACTTC.

The CDR3: CASSLVGGRTDTQYF. DNA for the CDR3: TGTGCCAGCAGCTTAGTAGGCGGGAGGACAGATACGCAGTATTTT. The V and J genes are TRBV7-7 and TRBJ2-3; 8 bases match TRBD2. V gave up 1 base and J gave up 3 bases; unmatched junction bases: 3. CDR3 length: 15 amino acids. The germline CDR1 and CDR2 sequences are SSHAT and FNYEAQ (reference sequence).

This clone is a singleton in its sample. This chain uses TRBV5-1 with TRBJ2-7; possibly TRBD1 for D (6 bases). Germline CDR1 reads SGHRS; CDR2 reads YFSETQ. The length of the CDR3 is 15 residues. The germline V and J ends were trimmed by 5 bases and 2 bases, with 17 bases remaining between them. CDR3 loop: CASRPYRDRAYEQYF. The CDR3, as DNA: TGCGCCAGCAGGCCTTACAGGGATAGGGCCTACGAGCAGTACTTC.

This clone was recorded once. The chain joins TRBV4-2 to TRBJ1-2, with 7 bases fitting TRBD1. The CDR3 runs 14 residues. In germline, CDR1 is LGHNA, CDR2 YNFKEQ. Germline trimming cut 3 bases from V and 2 bases from J; bases unmatched to any gene: 3. The CDR3 loop is CASSHGTENYGYTF. The CDR3 DNA sequence: TGTGCCAGCAGCCATGGGACAGAAAACTATGGCTACACCTTC.

The chain combines TRBV6-5 with TRBJ2-7, with 9 bases identical to TRBD1. V was pared by 10 bases and J by 7 bases, with 11 bases of the junction left unmatched. In germline, CDR1 is MNHEY, CDR2 SVGAGI. The CDR3 is 13 amino acids. The CDR3 loop reads CANGQGRLEEQYF. CDR3 coding DNA: TGTGCCAACGGACAGGGGAGACTCGAGGAGCAGTACTTC.

V usage is TRBV18 and J usage is TRBJ2-2; 8 bases are shared with TRBD1. V was clipped by 2 bases and J by 5 bases; unmatched bases: 4. Germline loops: CDR1 KGHSH, CDR2 LQKENI. This CDR3 spans 15 amino acids. The CDR3 loop reads CASSPGQGYTGELFF. In DNA, the CDR3 is TGTGCCAGCTCACCAGGACAGGGCTATACCGGGGAGCTGTTTTTT.

This clone was counted once. The chain uses TRBV28 and TRBJ2-1; 8 bases match TRBD1. CDR3 length equals 13 residues. CDR1 and CDR2 from the germline V gene are MDHEN and SYDVKM. Germline trimming cut 6 bases from V and 6 bases from J; bases unmatched to any gene: 4. The CDR3 reads CASRETGGNEQFF. The DNA for the CDR3 is TGTGCCAGCAGGGAAACAGGGGGCAATGAGCAGTTCTTC.

The genes are TRBV7-2 and TRBJ2-3, with TRBD2 matching over 7 bases. The CDR3 totals 18 residues. The V gene end was trimmed by 3 bases and the J gene end by 0 bases; junction bases not matched to a gene: 12. CDR1 is SGHTA and CDR2 is FQGNSA in the germline V gene. CDR3 in amino acids: CASSFLSGGGGSTDTQYF. The DNA of the CDR3 is TGTGCCAGCAGCTTCCTCTCGGGAGGAGGTGGTAGCACAGATACGCAGTATTTT.

V and J are TRBV9 and TRBJ2-6; a weak D match, TRBD1 (5 bases). Per the germline V gene, CDR1 is SGDLS and CDR2 is YYNGEE. Trimming removed 6 bases from V and 0 bases from J, with 10 bases in between. This CDR3 contains 15 residues. CDR3 protein: CASTGNPSGANVLTF. The DNA for the CDR3 is TGTGCCAGCACAGGGAACCCCTCTGGGGCCAACGTCCTGACTTTC.

This clone was seen only once. The chain is built from TRBV9 and TRBJ2-2; 8 nucleotides align to TRBD2. V dropped 0 bases and J dropped 3; count of bases not matched to a gene: 4. The germline V gene encodes CDR1 SGDLS and CDR2 YYNGEE. The CDR3 totals 16 residues. CDR3 region: CASSVVAGPHTGELFF. DNA of the CDR3: TGTGCCAGCAGCGTAGTAGCGGGACCTCACACCGGGGAGCTGTTTTTT.

The rearrangement joins TRBV5-4 to TRBJ1-1, with D unclear. The germline gives CDR1 SGHNT, CDR2 YYREEE (reference sequence). V lost 0 bases, J lost 8 bases, and 5 bases lay in between. CDR3 length equals 11 residues. CDR3: CASSLGREAFF. The CDR3 region has the DNA TGTGCCAGCAGCTTGGGGAGAGAAGCTTTCTTT.

The CDR3 sequence is CASSLYVSETQYF. DNA of the CDR3: TGTGCCAGCAGCTTATATGTATCCGAGACCCAGTACTTC. The rearrangement joins TRBV7-3 to TRBJ2-5; D is ambiguous. The CDR3 contains 13 residues. In germline, CDR1 is SGHTA, CDR2 FQGTGA. V was cut by 2 bases and J by 5 bases, with 9 bases left in between.

The rearrangement links TRBV11-2 to TRBJ2-5; 8 bases align to TRBD2. Unmatched junction bases numbered 8, after V lost 7 bases and J lost 4 bases. Germline-derived CDR1 and CDR2 are SGHAT and FQNNGV. This CDR3 is 14 amino acids long. CDR3 region: CASTHVAGRETQYF. DNA of the CDR3: TGTGCCAGCACCCATGTAGCGGGAAGAGAGACCCAGTACTTC. Full variable domain (outside the CDR3, taken from reference TRBV11-2 and TRBJ2-5): EAGVAQSPRYKIIEKRQSVAFWCNPISGHATLYWYQQILGQGPKLLIQFQNNGVVDDSQLPKDRFSAERLKGVDSTLKIQPAKLEDSAVYLCASTHVAGRETQYFGPGTRLLVL.

This chain links TRBV29-1 with TRBJ2-1; 7 bases align to TRBD1. This CDR3 contains 14 residues. The junction had 4 bases not matched to a gene; V was cut back by 4 bases and J by 1 base. Germline V gives CDR1 SQVTM, CDR2 ANQGSEA. CDR3 loop: CSVVEGASYNEQFF. CDR3 sequence (DNA): TGCAGCGTTGTAGAGGGGGCGTCCTACAATGAGCAGTTCTTC.

This clone occurred many times. The J gene is TRBJ1-1, the V gene TRBV12-3 or TRBV12-4; D not certain. There are 13 residues in the CDR3. Trimming shortened V by 1 base and J by 3 bases, and 6 bases separated the two germline ends. The CDR3 nucleotides read TGTGCCAGCAGTTTAGGGCGGTACACTGAAGCTTTCTTT. Amino acids: CASSLGRYTEAFF.

The rearrangement joins TRBV13 to TRBJ1-1, with D unresolved. Looked up from germline, CDR1 is PRHDT and CDR2 is FYEKMQ (reference sequence). This CDR3 has 14 amino acids. V was shortened by 4 bases and J by 3 bases, with 12 bases between the two germline ends. CDR3 coding DNA: TGTGCCAGCAGCTCTCGGACTACCTACACTGAAGCTTTCTTT. Its translation: CASSSRTTYTEAFF.